These 26 T cell receptor beta chains share one sample of origin, sequenced in a study of blood T cell repertoires in COVID-19. Repertoires were generated with immunoSEQ multiplex PCR, while TCRdb's copy carries only in-frame clones and drops some. The sample has a few hundred thousand clones; roughly 86% are singletons. Sequences were obtained from peripheral blood. Receptors were obtained from a man aged 55-75 years with acute or convalescent COVID-19.

For the CDR3, the DNA is TGTGCCAGCAGCTCTTACACAGATACGCAGTATTTT. Encoded protein: CASSSYTDTQYF. This rearrangement joins TRBV28 to TRBJ2-3; D uncertain. The germline gives CDR1 MDHEN, CDR2 SYDVKM. Between the trimmed V and J ends, which lost 6 bases and 2 bases, there was a span of 6 bases. This CDR3 has 12 residues.

The chain recombines TRBV20-1 with TRBJ1-2; 8 bases map to TRBD1. The CDR3 totals 19 residues. From germline, CDR1 is DFQATT and CDR2 SNEGSKA (reference sequence). Germline trimming cut 3 bases from V and 7 bases from J; bases unmatched to any gene: 25. The CDR3 loop is CSASSRGQGEDGRSAGYTF. The CDR3 nucleotides read TGCAGTGCTAGTTCGCGAGGACAGGGAGAGGATGGGCGAAGCGCTGGCTACACCTTC.

The rearrangement uses TRBV5-6 and TRBJ1-1; a weak D match, TRBD1 (5 bases). The V gene's germline CDR1 is SGHDT and CDR2 YYEEEE. The CDR3 contains 16 residues. Trimming shortened V by 1 base and J by 2 bases, and 15 bases separated the two germline ends. CDR3 protein: CASSLKGISSNTEAFF. The CDR3 DNA sequence: TGTGCCAGCAGCTTGAAGGGGATTTCTTCCAACACTGAAGCTTTCTTT.

This chain links TRBV6-5 with TRBJ2-5; 8 bases fit TRBD1. This CDR3 is built from 15 residues. With V trimmed by 2 bases and J by 4 bases, 6 bases remained unmatched. Looked up from germline, CDR1 is MNHEY and CDR2 is SVGAGI. Written as DNA, the CDR3 is TGTGCCAGCAGTTACGGGGGGACAGGAGGAGAGACCCAGTACTTC. Translated, it gives CASSYGGTGGETQYF.

The V call is TRBV28, the J call TRBJ1-2; D call uncertain. Germline loops: CDR1 MDHEN, CDR2 SYDVKM. The CDR3 spans 13 residues. V gave up 2 bases and J gave up 0 bases, with 4 bases separating them. This CDR3 is CASSLTTNYGYTF. CDR3 nucleotide sequence: TGTGCCAGCAGTTTAACTACTAACTATGGCTACACCTTC.

The chain has TRBV27 and TRBJ2-7; maybe TRBD1 (6 bases). The CDR3 has 14 residues. Germline-derived CDR1 and CDR2 are MNHEY and SMNVEV (reference sequence). V was shortened by 6 bases and J by 3 bases, with 15 bases between the two germline ends. CDR3 in DNA: TGTGCCAGCAGCCCCTTGGACAGCCACTACGAGCAGTACTTC. This gives the protein CASSPLDSHYEQYF.

This clone was detected once. This rearrangement joins TRBV6-5 to TRBJ1-2; 10 bases fit TRBD1. J was trimmed by 6 bases and V by 6 bases; bases with no gene match: 4. This CDR3 spans 13 amino acids. In germline, CDR1 is MNHEY, CDR2 SVGAGI. Written as DNA, the CDR3 is TGTGCCAGCAGCGTGACAGGGGGCCATGGCTACACCTTC. It is translated as CASSVTGGHGYTF.

The V and J genes are TRBV5-8 and TRBJ2-2; no firm D call. The CDR3 is 15 residues long. V was shortened by 4 bases and J by 2 bases, with 12 bases between the two germline ends. From germline, CDR1 is SGHTS and CDR2 YDEGEE. In DNA form, the CDR3 reads TGTGCCAGCAGCACCCGTCGAGGTAACACCGGGGAGCTGTTTTTT. Its translation: CASSTRRGNTGELFF.

This clone was counted only a few times. The chain couples TRBV9 to TRBJ1-3; D is possibly TRBD1 (6 bases). CDR3 length: 17 amino acids. Trimming stripped 2 bases from V and 0 bases from J, with 15 bases between. Germline V CDR1 and CDR2: SGDLS, YYNGEE. CDR3 coding DNA: TGTGCCAGCAGCGTGGGGGACACCCGCCTCTCTGGAAACACCATATATTTT. The encoded protein is CASSVGDTRLSGNTIYF.

CDR3 nucleotide sequence: TGTGCCAGCACGACAGGGTTGAACACTGAAGCTTTCTTT. Its protein is CASTTGLNTEAFF. V usage is TRBV25-1 and J usage is TRBJ1-1, with TRBD1 matching over 7 bases. This CDR3 has 13 residues. CDR1 and CDR2 from the germline V gene are MGHDK and SYGVNS. The V gene end was trimmed by 7 bases and the J gene end by 0 bases; junction bases not matched to a gene: 2.

V usage is TRBV6-5 and J usage is TRBJ2-2; D is ambiguous. Trimming took 6 bases from V and 5 from J, leaving 4 bases between them. The CDR3 loop spans 11 amino acids. The V gene's germline CDR1 is MNHEY and CDR2 SVGAGI. The CDR3 nucleotides are TGTGCCAGCAGCTTGACCGGGGAGCTGTTTTTT. It codes for CASSLTGELFF.

The genes are TRBV19 and TRBJ2-3; 11 bases match TRBD1. The junction had 8 bases not matched to a gene; V was cut back by 5 bases and J by 4 bases. The CDR3 spans 16 residues. Per the germline V gene, CDR1 is LNHDA and CDR2 is SQIVND (reference sequence). The chain's CDR3 is CASSATDRGHPDTQYF. CDR3 nucleotide sequence: TGTGCCAGTAGTGCGACGGACAGGGGGCACCCAGATACGCAGTATTTT.

The genes are TRBV19 and TRBJ1-5; 7 bases fit TRBD1. Trimming cost V 3 bases and J 3 bases; bases outside gene matches: 11. The CDR3 spans 17 residues. Germline-derived CDR1 and CDR2 are LNHDA and SQIVND (reference sequence). The CDR3 reads CASSIQTRGLNNQPQHF. The DNA for the CDR3 is TGTGCCAGTAGTATCCAAACGAGGGGGCTGAACAATCAGCCCCAGCATTTT. Drawing the rest from reference TRBV19 and TRBJ1-5, the complete variable domain is DGGITQSPKYLFRKEGQNVTLSCEQNLNHDAMYWYRQDPGQGLRLIYYSQIVNDFQKGDIAEGYSVSREKKESFPLTVTSAQKNPTAFYLCASSIQTRGLNNQPQHFGDGTRLSIL.

This clone was seen more than once but under ten times. The rearrangement joins TRBV10-2 to TRBJ2-3; 8 nucleotides align to TRBD2. CDR3 size: 15 residues. Germline loops: CDR1 WSHSY, CDR2 SAAADI. Trimming cost V 3 bases and J 3 bases; bases outside gene matches: 5. The CDR3 DNA is TGCGCCAGCAGTGATGTGACTAGCGATACAGATACGCAGTATTTT. Encoded protein: CASSDVTSDTDTQYF.

The chain is built from TRBV28 and TRBJ2-1; D not certain. Germline V gene data show CDR1 as MDHEN and CDR2 as SYDVKM. This CDR3 has 14 residues. V lost 3 bases, J lost 3 bases, and 9 bases lay in between. The CDR3 loop is CASSLSTVYNEQFF. In DNA form, the CDR3 reads TGTGCCAGCAGTTTGTCGACTGTCTACAATGAGCAGTTCTTC.

The chain combines TRBV19 with TRBJ2-7; D is ambiguous. There are 14 residues in the CDR3. Trimming left V 3 bases short and J 0 bases short, with 9 bases between. Germline V lookup: CDR1 LNHDA, CDR2 SQIVND (reference sequence). As DNA, the CDR3 is TGTGCCAGTAGTATGCAGGTCTCCTCCTACGAGCAGTACTTC. Translated: CASSMQVSSYEQYF. Full variable domain (outside the CDR3, taken from reference TRBV19 and TRBJ2-7): DGGITQSPKYLFRKEGQNVTLSCEQNLNHDAMYWYRQDPGQGLRLIYYSQIVNDFQKGDIAEGYSVSREKKESFPLTVTSAQKNPTAFYLCASSMQVSSYEQYFGPGTRLTVT.

This clone has more than one count but fewer than ten. The rearrangement joins TRBV7-2 to TRBJ2-3, with 9 bases fitting TRBD2. The CDR3 is 19 amino acids. The ends lost 5 bases at V and 0 bases at J; junction bases unmatched: 15. CDR1 is SGHTA, CDR2 FQGNSA, per germline. The CDR3 DNA reads TGTGCCAGCAGCCGTCGCAGGAGCGGGGGGCTTTCTAGCACAGATACGCAGTATTTT. It translates to CASSRRRSGGLSSTDTQYF. The whole variable domain, filled in from reference TRBV7-2 and TRBJ2-3, reads GAGVSQSPSNKVTEKGKDVELRCDPISGHTALYWYRQSLGQGLEFLIYFQGNSAPDKSGLPSDRFSAERTGGSVSTLTIQRTQQEDSAVYLCASSRRRSGGLSSTDTQYFGPGTRLTVL.

The chain employs TRBV11-2 and TRBJ1-6, with 7 bases fitting TRBD1. CDR3 length equals 18 residues. The germline V gene encodes CDR1 SGHAT and CDR2 FQNNGV. The V segment lost 2 bases and the J segment 2 bases; nucleotides outside the gene matches: 9. This CDR3 reads CASSLIFPGGTYNSPLHF. DNA of the CDR3: TGTGCCAGCAGCTTAATTTTCCCAGGGGGAACCTATAATTCACCCCTCCACTTT.

The chain couples TRBV12-3 or TRBV12-4 to TRBJ2-7, with D possibly matching TRBD2 (5 bases). Trimming pared 3 bases from V and 7 bases from J, leaving 10 bases between. This CDR3 is 12 amino acids long. CDR3 region: CASSLARREQYF. The CDR3 DNA reads as TGTGCCAGCAGTTTGGCCAGGAGGGAGCAGTACTTC.

This rearrangement joins TRBV10-3 to TRBJ2-7; unclear D gene. This CDR3 is built from 15 residues. V was shortened by 0 bases and J by 3 bases, with 12 bases between the two germline ends. Germline CDR1 is ENHRY and CDR2 is SYGVKD. This CDR3 reads CAISESGGDGYEQYF. The CDR3 DNA is TGTGCCATCAGTGAGTCCGGCGGCGACGGCTACGAGCAGTACTTC.

This chain joins TRBV28 and TRBJ1-4, with D unclear. The V gene lost 6 bases and the J gene lost 7 bases, with 6 bases spanning the gap. There are 11 residues in the CDR3. Per the germline V gene, CDR1 is MDHEN and CDR2 is SYDVKM. In DNA, the CDR3 is TGTGCCAGCAGGTCGGGTGAAAAACTGTTTTTT. Translation gives CASRSGEKLFF.

V usage is TRBV27 and J usage is TRBJ2-3; perhaps TRBD1 as D (6 bases). Deletions cut 2 bases from V and 6 bases from J, with 12 bases between. The length of the CDR3 is 14 residues. Germline V gene sequence: CDR1 MNHEY, CDR2 SMNVEV (reference sequence). CDR3 amino acids: CASSLSQGRDTQYF. CDR3 nucleotide sequence: TGTGCCAGCAGTTTAAGCCAGGGGCGGGATACGCAGTATTTT.

V and J are TRBV5-1 and TRBJ1-6; 8 bases match TRBD1. This CDR3 is built from 16 residues. The ends lost 5 bases at V and 7 bases at J; junction bases unmatched: 11. Per germline, CDR1 SGHRS and CDR2 YFSETQ. CDR3: CASSSSGGVWNSPLHF. The CDR3 DNA sequence: TGCGCCAGCAGTAGCTCAGGGGGCGTTTGGAATTCACCCCTCCACTTT.

This rearrangement joins TRBV12-3 or TRBV12-4 to TRBJ1-5; D not resolved. The CDR3 loop spans 13 amino acids. V lost 5 bases, J lost 4 bases, and 9 bases lay in between. The CDR3: CASSGEFNQPQHF. The CDR3 nucleotides are TGTGCCAGCAGTGGAGAATTTAATCAGCCCCAGCATTTT.

V usage is TRBV4-3 and J usage is TRBJ2-1; the D gene is possibly TRBD2 (6 bases). The germline V and J ends were trimmed by 2 bases and 7 bases, with 21 bases remaining between them. From germline, CDR1 is LGHNA and CDR2 YSLEER. CDR3 length equals 17 residues. CDR3 in amino acids: CASSQRPGLDPRNEQFF. The CDR3 DNA is TGCGCCAGCAGCCAAAGGCCGGGACTCGATCCCCGAAATGAGCAGTTCTTC.

The chain joins TRBV7-2 to TRBJ2-1, with 11 bases that match TRBD2. The CDR3 sequence is 16 residues long. With V trimmed by 2 bases and J by 6 bases, 6 bases remained unmatched. Germline CDR1 and CDR2: SGHTA and FQGNSA. Here the CDR3 DNA reads TGTGCCAGCAGCTTAAGGGGTCTAGCGGGGGGCAATGAGCAGTTCTTC. This encodes CASSLRGLAGGNEQFF.